This TCR beta chain was recovered during a study of cytomegalovirus exposure and HLA in healthy donors. Whole-study findings and limits: Among CMV-associated TCR beta chains, most appeared HLA-restricted in a later analysis. Among the most significant clusters, several appeared linked to common viral pathogens in a later analysis.

V lost 5 bases and J lost 3, with 8 bases in between. The CDR3 is 13 residues long. In germline, CDR1 is MNHEY, CDR2 SVGAGI. Concerning this clone itself: Its antigen remains unidentified. The same CDR3 arises from other DNA sequences in this sample as well.

PCR amplification relied on 60 Vbeta primers (plus 13 Jbeta primers). Under the authors' procedure: About 80 million unique TCR beta chains, roughly 11 million of them shared, were counted by a later analysis. Sequencing was performed with immunoSEQ multiplex PCR; in TCRdb, only in-frame clones are kept and a portion is missing. V and J calls and clone size are as listed in that table; D and trimming were resolved from the DNA. Its clone listing holds 150,000 or so clones. This rearrangement joins TRBV6-5 to TRBJ2-1; D remains unclear. The specimen was PBMCs. This TCR was recovered from a woman aged 45-60 years in good health and CMV-seronegative. CDR3 loop: CASSPPGYNEQFF. The CDR3, as DNA: TGTGCCAGCAGTCCCCCGGGCTACAATGAGCAGTTCTTC.